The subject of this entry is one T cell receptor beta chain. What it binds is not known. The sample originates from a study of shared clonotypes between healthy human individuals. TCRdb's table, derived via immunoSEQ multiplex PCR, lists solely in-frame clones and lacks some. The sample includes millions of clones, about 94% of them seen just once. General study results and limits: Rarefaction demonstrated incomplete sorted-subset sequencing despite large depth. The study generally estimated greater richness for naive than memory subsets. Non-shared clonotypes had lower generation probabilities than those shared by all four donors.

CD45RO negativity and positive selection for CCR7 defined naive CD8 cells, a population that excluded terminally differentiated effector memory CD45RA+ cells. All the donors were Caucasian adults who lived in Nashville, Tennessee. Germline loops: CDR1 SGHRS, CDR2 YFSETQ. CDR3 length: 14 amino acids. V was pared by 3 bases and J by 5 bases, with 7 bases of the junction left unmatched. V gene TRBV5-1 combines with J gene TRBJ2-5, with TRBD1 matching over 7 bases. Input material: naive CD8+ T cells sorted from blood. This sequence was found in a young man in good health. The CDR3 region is CASSSQGQPETQYF. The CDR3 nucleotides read TGCGCCAGCAGCTCCCAGGGACAGCCGGAGACCCAGTACTTC.